This T cell receptor (beta chain) was profiled in a study of blood T cell repertoires in COVID-19. This clone has a handful of counts. Between the trimmed V and J ends, which lost 4 bases and 10 bases, there was a span of 19 bases. In germline, CDR1 is SGHRS, CDR2 YFSETQ. The length of the CDR3 is 14 residues. Per the study methods: It was from reference gene primer amplification that nucleated cell counts were estimated. TCRdb's table, derived via immunoSEQ multiplex PCR, lists solely in-frame clones and lacks some. The V and J calls and the clone size are those of that table, but D and trimming were determined from the DNA. The table has tens of thousands of clones, more than 75% seen once.

The chain joins TRBV5-1 to TRBJ2-3, with D possibly TRBD2 on 5 matching bases. The receptor was isolated from an older woman with acute or convalescent COVID-19. The material sequenced was peripheral blood. The CDR3 bases are TGCGCCAGCAGCCTCGGCTTGGACTTGAAAGCGCAGTATTTT. It yields the protein CASSLGLDLKAQYF.